One and the same sample provided the 8 T cell receptor beta chains below, sequenced in a study of T cell responses to AZD1222 COVID-19 vaccine. Clones were read by immunoSEQ multiplex PCR, and TCRdb kept only the in-frame ones, dropping some. The sample lists approximately 160,000 clones; approximately 90% were seen once. Material: peripheral blood, obtained on day 0 of AZD1222 vaccination. Source of these receptors: an adult in good health.

This sequence joins TRBV5-1 and TRBJ2-1; D possibly matches TRBD1 or TRBD2 (6 bases each). Trimming pared 3 bases from V and 4 bases from J, leaving 14 bases between. The CDR3 runs 15 residues. Looked up from germline, CDR1 is SGHRS and CDR2 is YFSETQ. CDR3 sequence (DNA): TGCGCCAGCAGCTCAAGGGGGGACCCGTACAATGAGCAGTTCTTC. Protein product: CASSSRGDPYNEQFF.

The gene calls are TRBV7-6 and TRBJ2-3, with 7 positions matching TRBD2. The V gene end was trimmed by 10 bases and the J gene end by 0 bases; junction bases not matched to a gene: 7. The length of the CDR3 is 14 residues. Germline CDR1 reads SGHVS; CDR2 reads FNYEAQ. DNA of the CDR3: TGTGCCAACCTTAGCGGGCCTAGCACAGATACGCAGTATTTT. Its translation is CANLSGPSTDTQYF.

The genes are TRBV5-4 and TRBJ2-1; 7 positions match TRBD1. Germline CDR1 SGHNT, CDR2 YYREEE (reference sequence). The CDR3 covers 15 residues. V lost 5 bases and J lost 2; bases outside the gene matches: 7. The CDR3 region is CASSLGDRTYNEQFF. Here the CDR3 DNA reads TGTGCCAGCAGTCTAGGGGACAGAACCTACAATGAGCAGTTCTTC. The full variable domain, with the rest looked up from reference TRBV5-4 and TRBJ2-1, is ETGVTQSPTHLIKTRGQQVTLRCSSQSGHNTVSWYQQALGQGPQFIFQYYREEENGRGNFPPRFSGLQFPNYSSELNVNALELDDSALYLCASSLGDRTYNEQFFGPGTRLTVL.

Concerning this clone itself: At the DNA level, this CDR3 is encoded by other sequences in the same sample as well. The genes are TRBV5-1 and TRBJ2-3; D might be TRBD2 (5 bases). The V end was cut by 0 bases, the J end by 0 bases, with 5 bases between. Germline V gene sequence: CDR1 SGHRS, CDR2 YFSETQ. CDR3 length: 14 amino acids. CDR3 in amino acids: CASSLAGSTDTQYF. The CDR3 DNA is TGCGCCAGCAGCTTGGCGGGGAGCACAGATACGCAGTATTTT.

The chain is built from TRBV27 and TRBJ2-3, with 8 positions matching TRBD2. Germline-derived CDR1 and CDR2 are MNHEY and SMNVEV (reference sequence). The CDR3 is 17 amino acids. V shed 2 bases and J 1 base; nucleotides not matched to a gene: 8. The CDR3 region has the DNA TGTGCCAGCAGTTTAATTACTAGCGGTACCCGCACAGATACGCAGTATTTT. It is translated as CASSLITSGTRTDTQYF.

This rearrangement joins TRBV28 to TRBJ1-1, with D perhaps matching TRBD1 (5 bases). The CDR3 consists of 12 residues. In germline, CDR1 is MDHEN, CDR2 SYDVKM. Trimming removed 8 bases from V and 5 bases from J, with 12 bases in between. CDR3 nucleotide sequence: TGTGCCAGCTCGGGGGGTGGGACTGAAGCTTTCTTT. It yields the protein CASSGGGTEAFF.

This chain joins TRBV11-3 and TRBJ2-7; either TRBD1 or TRBD2 may supply D (5 bases each). Germline lookup yields CDR1 SGHNT and CDR2 YENEEA. V was cut by 2 bases and J by 0 bases, with 17 bases left in between. The CDR3 covers 17 residues. CDR3 amino acids: CASSLYATGHSSYEQYF. The CDR3 nucleotides are TGTGCCAGCAGCTTATACGCGACGGGGCATTCCTCCTACGAGCAGTACTTC.

This rearrangement joins TRBV24-1 to TRBJ2-1, with TRBD2 matching over 9 bases. CDR1 KGHDR and CDR2 SFDVKD come from the germline V gene. The junction had 2 bases not matched to a gene; V was cut back by 4 bases and J by 2 bases. The CDR3 length is 15 residues. The CDR3 protein is CATSDASGTYNEQFF. The CDR3 nucleotides read TGTGCCACCAGTGACGCTAGCGGGACCTACAATGAGCAGTTCTTC.